This T cell receptor (beta chain) was retrieved from a study of early stage breast cancer tumors. Blood replicates held 0.5 ug DNA, tumor or normal breast around 1.5 ug, two each. The repertoire was sequenced with immunoSEQ multiplex PCR; TCRdb's copy has only in-frame clones and lacks some. This table holds some 48,000 clones, roughly four fifths found once. This CDR3 is 18 amino acids long. Per the germline V gene, CDR1 is SGHRS and CDR2 is YFSETQ. V lost 4 bases, J lost 2 bases, and 10 bases stayed unmatched. The clonotype comes from a person aged 45 to 60 with breast cancer. Sequenced input: blood. This chain links TRBV5-1 with TRBJ2-6; 9 nucleotides align to TRBD1. This chain's CDR3 is CASSGGQGSPPGANVLTF. The DNA of the CDR3 is TGCGCCAGCAGCGGGGGACAGGGTTCACCCCCTGGGGCCAACGTCCTGACTTTC.